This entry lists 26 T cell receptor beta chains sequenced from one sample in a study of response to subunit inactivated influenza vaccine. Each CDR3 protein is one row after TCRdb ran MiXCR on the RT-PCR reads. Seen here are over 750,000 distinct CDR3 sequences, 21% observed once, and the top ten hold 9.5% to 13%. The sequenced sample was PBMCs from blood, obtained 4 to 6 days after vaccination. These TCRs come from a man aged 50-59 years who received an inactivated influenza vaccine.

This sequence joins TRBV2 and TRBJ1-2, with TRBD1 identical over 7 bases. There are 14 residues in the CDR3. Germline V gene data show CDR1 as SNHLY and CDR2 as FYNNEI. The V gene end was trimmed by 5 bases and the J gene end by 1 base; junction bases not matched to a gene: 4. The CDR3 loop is CASSLTGNNYGYTF. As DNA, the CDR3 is TGTGCCAGCAGTCTGACAGGGAATAACTATGGCTACACCTTC.

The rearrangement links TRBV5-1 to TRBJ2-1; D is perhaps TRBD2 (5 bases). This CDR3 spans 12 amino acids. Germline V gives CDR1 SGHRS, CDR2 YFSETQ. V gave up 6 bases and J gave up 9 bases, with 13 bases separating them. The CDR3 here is CASKPPSGEQFF. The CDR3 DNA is TGCGCCAGCAAGCCACCCAGCGGTGAGCAGTTCTTC.

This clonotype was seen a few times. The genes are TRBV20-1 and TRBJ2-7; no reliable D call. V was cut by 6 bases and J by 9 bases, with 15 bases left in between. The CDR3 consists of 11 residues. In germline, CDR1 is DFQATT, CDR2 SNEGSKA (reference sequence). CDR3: CSASDIQSQYF. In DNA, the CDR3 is TGCAGTGCCAGTGATATCCAATCGCAGTACTTC.

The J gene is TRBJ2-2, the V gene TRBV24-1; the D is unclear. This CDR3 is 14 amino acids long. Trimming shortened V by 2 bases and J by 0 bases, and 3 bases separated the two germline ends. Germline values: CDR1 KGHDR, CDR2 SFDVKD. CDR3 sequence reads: CATSDYANTGELFF. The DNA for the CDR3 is TGTGCCACCAGTGATTACGCGAACACCGGGGAGCTGTTTTTT.

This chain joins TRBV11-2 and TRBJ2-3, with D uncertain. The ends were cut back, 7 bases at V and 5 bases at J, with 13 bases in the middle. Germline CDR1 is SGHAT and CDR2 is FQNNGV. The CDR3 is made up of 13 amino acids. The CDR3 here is CASTILWGDTQYF. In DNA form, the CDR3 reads TGTGCCAGCACCATCCTATGGGGAGATACGCAGTATTTT.

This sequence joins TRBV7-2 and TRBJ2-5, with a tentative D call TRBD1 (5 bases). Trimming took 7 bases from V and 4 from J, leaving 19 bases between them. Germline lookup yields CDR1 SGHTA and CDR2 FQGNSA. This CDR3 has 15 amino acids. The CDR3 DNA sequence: TGTGCCAGCACCCGACTCAGGGTTGTGGGAGAGACCCAGTACTTC. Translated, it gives CASTRLRVVGETQYF.

The DNA for the CDR3 is TGCGCCAGCAGCCAAGCCCTCTCGTACCGCACAGATACGCAGTATTTT. It translates to CASSQALSYRTDTQYF. J is TRBJ2-3 and V is TRBV4-3; D gene uncertain. This CDR3 has 16 residues. The V and J ends lost 1 base and 1 base respectively, with 12 bases between them. Per the germline V gene, CDR1 is LGHNA and CDR2 is YSLEER.

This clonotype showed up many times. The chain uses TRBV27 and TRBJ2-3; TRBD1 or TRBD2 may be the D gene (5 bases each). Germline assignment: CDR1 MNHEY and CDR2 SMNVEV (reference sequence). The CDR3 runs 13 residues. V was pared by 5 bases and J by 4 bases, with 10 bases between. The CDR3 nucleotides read TGTGCCAGCAGTAGAGGGGCCTCAGATACGCAGTATTTT. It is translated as CASSRGASDTQYF.

The CDR3 region has the DNA TGTGCCATCAGGGGGAAGGCCTACAATGAGCAGTTCTTC. It yields the protein CAIRGKAYNEQFF. The chain is built from TRBV10-3 and TRBJ2-1; no clear D gene. V was clipped by 6 bases and J by 2 bases, with 8 bases between them. The germline V gene encodes CDR1 ENHRY and CDR2 SYGVKD. The CDR3 length is 13 residues.

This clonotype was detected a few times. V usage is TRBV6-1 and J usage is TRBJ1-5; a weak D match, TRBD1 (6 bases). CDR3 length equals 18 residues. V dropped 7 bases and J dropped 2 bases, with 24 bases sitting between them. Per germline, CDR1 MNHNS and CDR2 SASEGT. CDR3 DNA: TGTGCCAGCAAACCCTCGGGACACGGGGTCTTCGGCAATCAGCCCCAGCATTTT. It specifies CASKPSGHGVFGNQPQHF.

CDR3 residues: CASSSRVHEQYF. CDR3 nucleotides: TGTGCCAGCAGCTCCAGGGTCCACGAGCAGTACTTC. V usage is TRBV7-9 and J usage is TRBJ2-7; TRBD1 might be the D (5 bases). The CDR3 has 12 residues. V was cut by 4 bases and J by 5 bases, with 9 bases left in between. CDR1 and CDR2 from the germline V gene are SEHNR and FQNEAQ (reference sequence). The full variable domain, completed using reference TRBV7-9 and TRBJ2-7, is DTGVSQNPRHKITKRGQNVTFRCDPISEHNRLYWYRQTLGQGPEFLTYFQNEAQLEKSRLLSDRFSAERPKGSFSTLEIQRTEQGDSAMYLCASSSRVHEQYFGPGTRLTVT.

CDR3 residues: CASSVGQGSYAEQYF. The DNA of the CDR3 is TGTGCCAGCAGCGTAGGTCAGGGCTCCTATGCCGAGCAGTACTTC. The chain combines TRBV9 with TRBJ2-7, with a weak D call TRBD1 (5 bases). The CDR3 length is 15 residues. Germline-derived CDR1 and CDR2 are SGDLS and YYNGEE. V lost 0 bases and J lost 6, with 16 bases in between.

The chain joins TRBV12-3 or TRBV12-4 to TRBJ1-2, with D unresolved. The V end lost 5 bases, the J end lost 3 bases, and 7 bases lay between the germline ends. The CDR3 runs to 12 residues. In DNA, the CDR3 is TGTGCCAGCAGTCCGGGCTACTATGGCTACACCTTC. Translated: CASSPGYYGYTF.

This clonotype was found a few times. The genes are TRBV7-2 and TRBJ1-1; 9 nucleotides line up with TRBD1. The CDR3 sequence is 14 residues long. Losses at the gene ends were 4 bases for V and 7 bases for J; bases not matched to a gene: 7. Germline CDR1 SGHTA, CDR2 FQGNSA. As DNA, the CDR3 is TGTGCCAGCAGCTCCGGGACAGGGATAGGTGAAGCTTTCTTT. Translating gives CASSSGTGIGEAFF.

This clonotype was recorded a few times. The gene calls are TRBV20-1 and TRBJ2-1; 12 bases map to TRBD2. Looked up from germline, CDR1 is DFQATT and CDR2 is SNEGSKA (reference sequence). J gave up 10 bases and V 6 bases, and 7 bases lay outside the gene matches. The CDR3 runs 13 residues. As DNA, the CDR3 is TGCAGTGCAGGACTAGCGGGGCTTCGAGAGCAGTTCTTC. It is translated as CSAGLAGLREQFF.

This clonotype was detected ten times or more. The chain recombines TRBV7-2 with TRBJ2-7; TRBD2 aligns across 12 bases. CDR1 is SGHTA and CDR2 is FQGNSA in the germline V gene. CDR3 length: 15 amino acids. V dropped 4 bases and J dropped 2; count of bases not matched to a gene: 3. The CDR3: CASSSPSGGAYEQYF. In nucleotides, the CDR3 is TGTGCCAGCAGCTCCCCTAGCGGGGGGGCCTACGAGCAGTACTTC.

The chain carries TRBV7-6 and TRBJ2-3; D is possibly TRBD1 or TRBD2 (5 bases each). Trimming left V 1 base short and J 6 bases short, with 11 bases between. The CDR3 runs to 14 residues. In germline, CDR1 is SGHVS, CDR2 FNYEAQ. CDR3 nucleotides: TGTGCCAGCAGCTTAGTATCGGGGCCGGATACGCAGTATTTT. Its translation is CASSLVSGPDTQYF.

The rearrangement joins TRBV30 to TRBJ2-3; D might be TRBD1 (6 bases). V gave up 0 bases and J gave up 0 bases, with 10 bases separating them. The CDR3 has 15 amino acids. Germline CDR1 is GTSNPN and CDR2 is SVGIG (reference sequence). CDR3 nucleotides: TGTGCCTGGAGTGTATTGGGGGCCAGCACAGATACGCAGTATTTT. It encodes CAWSVLGASTDTQYF.

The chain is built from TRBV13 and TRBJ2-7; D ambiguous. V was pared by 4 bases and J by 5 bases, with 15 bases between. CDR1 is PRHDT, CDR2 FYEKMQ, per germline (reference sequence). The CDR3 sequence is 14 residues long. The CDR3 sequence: CASSSPVGSHEQYF. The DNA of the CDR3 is TGTGCCAGCAGCTCCCCAGTGGGTAGCCACGAGCAGTACTTC.

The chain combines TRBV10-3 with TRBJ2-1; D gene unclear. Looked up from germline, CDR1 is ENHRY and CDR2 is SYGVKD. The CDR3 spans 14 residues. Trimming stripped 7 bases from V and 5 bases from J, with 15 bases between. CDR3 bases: TGTGCCATCATGAGCTCGGGTAGAAACAATGAGCAGTTCTTC. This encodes CAIMSSGRNNEQFF.

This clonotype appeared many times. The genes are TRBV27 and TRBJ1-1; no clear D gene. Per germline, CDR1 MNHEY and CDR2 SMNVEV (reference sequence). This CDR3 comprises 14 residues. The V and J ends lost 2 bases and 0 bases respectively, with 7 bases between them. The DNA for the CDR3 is TGTGCCAGCAGTTTACAGAATATGAACACTGAAGCTTTCTTT. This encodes CASSLQNMNTEAFF.

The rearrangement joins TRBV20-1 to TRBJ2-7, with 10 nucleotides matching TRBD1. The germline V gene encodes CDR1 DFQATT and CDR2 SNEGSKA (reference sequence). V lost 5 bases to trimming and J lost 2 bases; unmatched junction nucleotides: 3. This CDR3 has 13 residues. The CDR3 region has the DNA TGCAGTGCTGGACAGGGGGTTCCCTACGAGCAGTACTTC. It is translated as CSAGQGVPYEQYF.

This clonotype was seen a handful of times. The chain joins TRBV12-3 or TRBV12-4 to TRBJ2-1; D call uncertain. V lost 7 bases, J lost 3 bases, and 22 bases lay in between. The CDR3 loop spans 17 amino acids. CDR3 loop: CASTPRPSYRYYNEQFF. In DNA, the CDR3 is TGTGCCAGCACCCCGCGGCCCAGTTACCGATACTACAATGAGCAGTTCTTC.

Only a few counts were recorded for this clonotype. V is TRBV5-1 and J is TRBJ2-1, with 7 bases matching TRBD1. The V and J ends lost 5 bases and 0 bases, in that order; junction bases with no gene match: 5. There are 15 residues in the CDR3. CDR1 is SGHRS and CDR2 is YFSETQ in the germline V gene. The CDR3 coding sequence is TGCGCCAGCAGACACCCAGGGGGCTCCTACAATGAGCAGTTCTTC. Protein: CASRHPGGSYNEQFF.

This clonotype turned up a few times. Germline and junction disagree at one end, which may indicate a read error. The CDR3 DNA is TGTGCCAGCAGCCAAGACCCGGGGCCCTACGAGCAGTACTTC. Translating gives CASSQDPGPYEQYF. This chain uses TRBV4-3 with TRBJ2-7; D may correspond to TRBD1 or TRBD2 (5 bases each). From germline, CDR1 is LGHNA and CDR2 YSLEER. The CDR3 totals 14 residues.

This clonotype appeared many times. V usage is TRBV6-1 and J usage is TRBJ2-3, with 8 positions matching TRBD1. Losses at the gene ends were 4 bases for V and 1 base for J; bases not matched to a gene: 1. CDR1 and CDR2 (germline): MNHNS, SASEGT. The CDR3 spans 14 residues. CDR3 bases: TGTGCCAGCAGTGCGGGACAGGGCACAGATACGCAGTATTTT. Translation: CASSAGQGTDTQYF.